These T cell receptor beta chains were read from a single sample in a study of identical twins. TCRdb used MiXCR to reprocess the 5' RACE reads, holding one entry per CDR3 protein. The top ten hold around 1.6% of the sample, which has under 1 million distinct CDR3 sequences, 9% to 15% seen once. These data also formed part of another study, on yellow fever vaccine responses in identical twins.

Input material: PBMCs. The receptors originated from a woman younger than 30 in good health. The CDR3 runs from the conserved cysteine through the conserved F or W.

J | V | CDR3
TRBJ2-6 | TRBV27 | CASSPAGLGDRTSGANVLTF
TRBJ2-1 | TRBV2 | CASSAVSSGGTYNEQFF
TRBJ2-7 | TRBV20-1 | CSAERFERNEQYF
TRBJ2-3 | TRBV15 | CATSREPSGTDTQYF
TRBJ2-1 | TRBV3-1 | CACCFFAGGPPSGNEQFF
TRBJ1-6 | TRBV4-2 | CASSQDLGDVWGYNSPLHF
TRBJ2-3 | TRBV6-5 | CASSYGQISTDTQYF
TRBJ2-1 | TRBV11-3 | CASSSRVRSRDRKLTQNEQFF
TRBJ2-5 | TRBV5-1 | CASSLARGGGETQYF
TRBJ2-5 | TRBV7-9 | CASSSIPGVKETQYF
TRBJ2-2 | TRBV28 | CASSRDRVEANTGELFF
TRBJ1-1 | TRBV7-8 | CASGDRAAEAFF
TRBJ2-1 | TRBV6-2/TRBV6-3 | CASSYQKGQGYYNEQFF
TRBJ1-1 | TRBV3-1 | CASSRNPRQGGNTEAFF
TRBJ2-1 | TRBV5-1 | CASSALLAGESEQFF
TRBJ2-3 | TRBV3-1 | CASSPREWSTDTQYF
TRBJ2-2 | TRBV19 | CASSMLGELFF
TRBJ2-3 | TRBV24-1 | CATSVGGSTDTQYF
TRBJ2-3 | TRBV20-1 | CSARHEASGRAQDTQYF
TRBJ2-1 | TRBV20-1 | CSGVPRRSSYNEQFF
TRBJ1-1 | TRBV20-1 | CSAKQTHGTEAFF
TRBJ2-3 | TRBV18 | CASSPRQAGTDTQYF
TRBJ1-1 | TRBV20-1 | CSARRGQGGTEAFF
TRBJ2-1 | TRBV20-1 | CSATWGGESYNEQFF
TRBJ2-3 | TRBV5-5 | CASSLVGLADTDTQYF
TRBJ2-1 | TRBV20-1 | CSARGEGRGPGSGNEQFF
TRBJ2-1 | TRBV12-3/TRBV12-4 | CASSLAAASNEQFF
TRBJ2-3 | TRBV6-5 | CASSYSFGRAGTDTQYF
TRBJ2-1 | TRBV11-3 | CASSGSGGAWDEQFF
TRBJ2-1 | TRBV12-3/TRBV12-4 | CASRQGIAGEQFF
TRBJ1-4 | TRBV11-2 | CASSLPGRRGEKLFF
TRBJ2-5 | TRBV20-1 | CSNTLNQRETQYF
TRBJ1-4 | TRBV7-9 | CASSEDTNEKLFF
TRBJ2-5 | TRBV2 | CASRASRVQETQYF
TRBJ1-2 | TRBV29-1 | CSVVVGAVSYGYTF
TRBJ1-4 | TRBV3-1 | CASSRGPNEKLFF
TRBJ2-2 | TRBV10-3 | CAISGGPRNTGELFF